This TCR beta chain is from a study of early T cells in non-severe SARS-CoV-2 infection (dated by TCRdb to the early 2020s). In terms of the full investigation: Bulk RNA from unsorted whole blood was used for TCR sequencing, so alpha and beta chains could not be paired. Findings and caveats that apply to the study as a whole: VDJdb matching was skewed toward anti-spike CD8 responses, so virus-specific expansions were likely underestimated and private and CD4 specificities were missed.

Trimming removed 4 bases from V and 5 bases from J, leaving 8 bases between the germline ends. From the cysteine through the phenylalanine, the CDR3 covers 12 amino acids. CDR3 DNA is the only sequence kept; it has 36 bases, read in frame from the first base. A case-control design nested within a healthcare worker cohort in London, UK, was used, with weekly nasopharyngeal swab PCR tests and blood sampling performed. Healthcare workers were recruited between 23 and 31 March 2020, during the week of the UK lockdown, and were followed weekly for up to about 16 weeks. Library construction relied on 5' RACE. Sequencing used a NextSeq 500. In the TCR library protocol, unique molecular identifiers were attached to individual cDNA molecules to correct for PCR bias and sequencing error. Both TCR alpha and beta chains were sequenced, and tight co-correlation was observed between alpha and beta sequence abundances in each sample. On the authors' methods: Decombinator V4 was used to annotate the V gene, J gene and CDR3 of the TCR sequences. Expanded TCRs were defined as changing significantly between any two time points under a Poisson model with p below 0.0001. Abundances of TCRs were expressed as counts per million after normalisation to the total number of TCRs sequenced in each sample. TRAV1-2 paired with TRAJ12, TRAJ20 or TRAJ33 defined MAIT TCRs, while TRAV10 paired with TRAJ18 defined iNKT TCRs. VDJdb, accessed 1 November 2021, was searched for CMV, EBV and SARS-CoV-2 annotated TCRs, with TCRs annotated for multiple antigens excluded. TCRdb ran its own pipeline on the public reads, namely fastp trimming at Q25 and MiXCR clone calling, and kept in-frame beta chains. Rows are combined by CDR3 protein, so each entry shows the most common genes and DNA. It is TCRdb's table, rather than the study itself, that gives the V and J calls and clone size. The sample table records tens of thousands of distinct CDR3 sequences; around 12% of these occur just once. Jointly, the top ten make up about 2.5% of the sample.

Notes on this clonotype: Its cognate antigen has yet to be identified. Nothing much larger sits one base from this clone, and base qualities are not available.

The material sequenced was whole blood, taken at baseline. The rearrangement combines TRBV12-3 or TRBV12-4 with TRBJ1-2, with no confidently assigned D gene. This sequence originates from an adult who was a healthcare worker with PCR-confirmed SARS-CoV-2 infection or an uninfected control (not recorded which). Read as DNA, the sequence is TGTGCCAGCAGTTCGACACCGTATGGCTACACCTTC. This is translated as CASSSTPYGYTF.